Listed below are T cell receptor beta chains from one sample, sequenced in a study of cytomegalovirus exposure and HLA in healthy donors. Sequencing was performed with immunoSEQ multiplex PCR; in TCRdb, only in-frame clones are kept and a portion is missing. This table holds roughly 150,000 clones, approximately 80% found once. Sample: PBMCs. All receptors come from a woman in her forties in good health and CMV-seronegative. CDR3s include the opening cysteine and the closing phenylalanine or tryptophan. Fields, in order: V gene, J gene, D gene, clone size, CDR3 DNA, CDR3 protein. A D gene is named only where the DNA matches it firmly. The size of a clone is reported for some rows only, either as once, few or many, or as a class for expanded clones.

TRBV7-2	TRBJ2-5	NA	NA	TGTGCCAGCAGCCTTCGCGGCGGAGAGCAGTACTTC	CASSLRGGEQYF
TRBV28	TRBJ1-5	NA	NA	TGTGCCAGCAGCCCAAGAGATGCGAATCAGCCCCAGCATTTT	CASSPRDANQPQHF
TRBV5-8	TRBJ1-5	TRBD1	NA	TGTGCCAGCAGCTCCCTCCGACAGGGGTTGAGGAGCAATCAGCCCCAGCATTTT	CASSSLRQGLRSNQPQHF
TRBV28	TRBJ2-5	NA	NA	TGTGCCAGCAGTTGGGGGGACCCTCGGGAGACCCAGTACTTC	CASSWGDPRETQYF
TRBV7-8	TRBJ1-1	NA	few	TGTGCCAGCAGCTTACAGAACACTGAAGCTTTCTTT	CASSLQNTEAFF
TRBV7-2	TRBJ1-6	TRBD1	NA	TGTGCCAGCAGGAGGGGGCTGAATTCACCCCTCCACTTT	CASRRGLNSPLHF
TRBV11-3	TRBJ2-7	TRBD1	NA	TGTGCCAGCAGCCGGCCAGCGACAGGGGGCTACGAGCAGTACTTC	CASSRPATGGYEQYF
TRBV7-3	TRBJ2-3	TRBD2	NA	TGTGCCAGCAGCTTAAATCAGGCGGGAGGGATAGATACGCAGTATTTT	CASSLNQAGGIDTQYF
TRBV19	TRBJ1-5	NA	NA	TGTGCCAGTACCATGCGGGGGCGGACCAATCAGCCCCAGCATTTT	CASTMRGRTNQPQHF
TRBV11-2	TRBJ2-2	NA	NA	TGTGCCAGCAGCTTCTCTTACACCGGGGAGCTGTTTTTT	CASSFSYTGELFF
TRBV10-3	TRBJ1-1	NA	NA	TGTGCCATCAGTTCGGACTCTTCCAGAACTGAAGCTTTCTTT	CAISSDSSRTEAFF
TRBV27	TRBJ2-1	TRBD2	NA	TGTGCCAGCAGTGTACGCGAACTAGCGGGAAGTTACAATGAGCAGTTCTTC	CASSVRELAGSYNEQFF
TRBV9	TRBJ2-1	NA	NA	TGTGCCAGCAGCGTAGTTCCGGGGACCTACAATGAGCAGTTCTTC	CASSVVPGTYNEQFF
TRBV11-1	TRBJ2-3	TRBD1	NA	TGTGCCAGCAGCTTATCCCCGACAGGGGTCGGTACAGATACGCAGTATTTT	CASSLSPTGVGTDTQYF
TRBV7-2	TRBJ2-5	NA	few	TGTGCCAGCAGCTTGAGTCAGGGCTCCCAAGAGACCCAGTACTTC	CASSLSQGSQETQYF
TRBV7-8	TRBJ2-7	NA	NA	TGTGCCAGCAGCCTAGAGGGGGTTGGGAACGAGCAGTACTTC	CASSLEGVGNEQYF
TRBV28	TRBJ1-4	TRBD1	NA	TGTGCCAGCGCAGGACAGGGGATAACTAATGAAAAACTGTTTTTT	CASAGQGITNEKLFF
TRBV5-1	TRBJ2-4	TRBD1	once	TGCGCCAGCAGCCGGGGACAGGACGATTTCAAAAACATTCAGTACTTC	CASSRGQDDFKNIQYF
TRBV15	TRBJ2-7	NA	NA	TGTACCACCAGCAGAGATCGGAGCGGTTCCTACGAGCAGTACTTC	CTTSRDRSGSYEQYF
TRBV11-2	TRBJ2-5	TRBD2	NA	TGTGCCAGCAGGTCTAGCGGGGGGGTAGGAGAGACCCAGTACTTC	CASRSSGGVGETQYF
TRBV4-2	TRBJ2-1	TRBD2	NA	TGTGCCAGCAGCCTACTAGCGGGGGGGAACAATGAGCAGTTCTTC	CASSLLAGGNNEQFF
TRBV10-1	TRBJ2-3	NA	NA	TGCGCCAGCAGTGTCCGGGCAGATACGCAGTATTTT	CASSVRADTQYF
TRBV6-6	TRBJ1-4	NA	few	TGTGCCAGCAGTAGTCCACTAAATGAAAAACTGTTTTTT	CASSSPLNEKLFF
TRBV27	TRBJ2-7	TRBD1	few	TGTGCCAGCAGCCCGGACAGGGGGTTTTTGGAGCAGTACTTC	CASSPDRGFLEQYF
TRBV7-9	TRBJ2-3	TRBD2	NA	TGTGCCAGCAGCTTACCGGAGAGCGGGGCAAGCTCCACAGATACGCAGTATTTT	CASSLPESGASSTDTQYF
TRBV2	TRBJ2-5	NA	NA	TGTGCCAGCACAGGGAGGGGGGAGCAGTACTTC	CASTGRGEQYF
TRBV7-9	TRBJ2-5	TRBD1	NA	TGTGCCAGCAGCGTAGGACAGGGCGTCGGCGAGACCCAGTACTTC	CASSVGQGVGETQYF
TRBV4-3	TRBJ2-7	NA	NA	TGCGCCAGCAGCCGGCGCCCAGGTGCCGAGCAGTACTTC	CASSRRPGAEQYF
TRBV5-1	TRBJ1-2	NA	NA	TGCGCCAGCAGCTTGTTGTCAGGCTCCTATGGCTACACCTTC	CASSLLSGSYGYTF
TRBV7-6	TRBJ1-2	TRBD1	NA	TGTGCCAGCAGCTTAGAAAGCAGGGGGCATGGTGGCTACACCTTC	CASSLESRGHGGYTF
TRBV28	TRBJ1-5	NA	NA	TGTGCCAGCAGTTTAGGAGGGAAGCAGCCCCAGCATTTT	CASSLGGKQPQHF
TRBV9	TRBJ2-7	NA	NA	TGTGCCAGCAGCGTAGGGGACATAATAAGCTACGAGCAGTACTTC	CASSVGDIISYEQYF
TRBV5-1	TRBJ2-3	NA	NA	TGCGCCAGCAGCCACACAGATTACACAGATACGCAGTATTTT	CASSHTDYTDTQYF
TRBV28	TRBJ2-2	NA	NA	TGTGCCAGCACTCGACAGGACACCGGGGAGCTGTTTTTT	CASTRQDTGELFF
TRBV30	TRBJ2-2	TRBD1	NA	TGTGCCTGGCGTCGGGACAGGGGGCCCGGGGAGCTGTTTTTT	CAWRRDRGPGELFF
TRBV6-6	TRBJ2-5	TRBD2	NA	TGTGCCAGCACCCTACGGGGGGTTCAAGAGACCCAGTACTTC	CASTLRGVQETQYF
TRBV27	TRBJ1-4	NA	NA	TGTGCCAGCAGTTGGTACGGGGGTAATGAAAAACTGTTTTTT	CASSWYGGNEKLFF
TRBV4-3	TRBJ2-7	NA	NA	TGCGCCAGCAGCCAAGTCCGGTCTACCTCCTACGAGCAGTACTTC	CASSQVRSTSYEQYF
TRBV29-1	TRBJ2-7	TRBD1	NA	TGCAGCGTGGGGACAGGAAGCTCCTACGAGCAGTACTTC	CSVGTGSSYEQYF
TRBV7-9	TRBJ2-7	NA	NA	TGTGCCAGCAATTCCTTGACAGTCAAAGACTACGAGCAGTACTTC	CASNSLTVKDYEQYF
TRBV28	TRBJ2-6	TRBD1	few	TGTGCCAGCACCATGACAGGGGCGCAAGGGGCCAACGTCCTGACTTTC	CASTMTGAQGANVLTF
TRBV11-3	TRBJ2-5	TRBD1	NA	TGTGCCAGCAGCTTAGGGACAGGCCGGGAGACCCAGTACTTC	CASSLGTGRETQYF
TRBV4-3	TRBJ1-1	TRBD1	few	TGCGCCAGCAGCCTCGGGACAGGGGGTGGTTGGACTGAAGCTTTCTTT	CASSLGTGGGWTEAFF